These 20 T cell receptor beta chains were all obtained from the same sample, sequenced in a study of blood T cells in healthy people across ages. The use of a sample-barcoded 5' primer and a J-beta primer mix characterized a second PCR of roughly 7 to 11 cycles. In TCRdb, the 5' RACE reads were re-called with MiXCR into one record per CDR3 protein. The sample consists of hundreds of thousands of distinct CDR3 sequences, about 20% of them appearing once. Material: blood. Receptor source: a man aged 70-80 years in good health.

The chain uses TRBV29-1 and TRBJ2-5; D possibly uses TRBD1 or TRBD2 (6 bases each). Trimming left V 4 bases short and J 2 bases short, with 26 bases between. Germline CDR1 is SQVTM and CDR2 is ANQGSEA. The CDR3 has 18 amino acids. The CDR3 here is CSVGGGQYLPRGQETQYF. The CDR3 bases are TGCAGCGTTGGAGGGGGGCAGTATCTTCCCAGAGGGCAAGAGACCCAGTACTTC.

The chain is built from TRBV18 and TRBJ2-5; perhaps TRBD2 as D (7 bases). The better agreement between TRBJ2-1 and the DNA end casts doubt on the J call. Germline V gene lookup returns CDR1 KGHSH and CDR2 LQKENI. CDR3 length equals 16 residues. The CDR3 nucleotides read TGTGCCAGCTCACCAAATCGCGGGGGCGGAAGCAGTGAGCAGTTCTTC. Amino acids: CASSPNRGGGSSEQFF.

This clonotype appeared a few times. The V and J genes are TRBV30 and TRBJ1-1; D not resolved. The germline gives CDR1 GTSNPN, CDR2 SVGIG (reference sequence). V gave up 3 bases and J gave up 5 bases, with 16 bases separating them. This CDR3 is 14 amino acids long. CDR3 amino acids: CAWRARISGTEAFF. The CDR3, as DNA: TGTGCCTGGAGGGCCCGTATCAGTGGGACTGAAGCTTTCTTT.

This clonotype has a handful of counts. V gene TRBV19 combines with J gene TRBJ1-2; TRBD1 is a possible D gene (5 bases). This CDR3 has 17 amino acids. Germline CDR1 and CDR2: LNHDA and SQIVND (reference sequence). V was shortened by 4 bases and J by 2 bases, with 20 bases between the two germline ends. The CDR3 is CASSTFSKGKGNYGYTF. The DNA for the CDR3 is TGTGCCAGTAGTACGTTCTCGAAGGGAAAGGGGAACTATGGCTACACCTTC. Full variable domain (missing parts from reference TRBV19 and TRBJ1-2): DGGITQSPKYLFRKEGQNVTLSCEQNLNHDAMYWYRQDPGQGLRLIYYSQIVNDFQKGDIAEGYSVSREKKESFPLTVTSAQKNPTAFYLCASSTFSKGKGNYGYTFGSGTRLTVV.

The chain uses TRBV29-1 and TRBJ2-1; D is perhaps TRBD2 (6 bases). Germline V gives CDR1 SQVTM, CDR2 ANQGSEA. Trimming removed 6 bases from V and 1 base from J, with 16 bases in between. CDR3 size: 15 residues. The CDR3 bases are TGCAGCGTCGCCCGGGCTGCGGGATCCTACAATGAGCAGTTCTTC. Encoded protein: CSVARAAGSYNEQFF.

This clonotype was picked up many times. The V and J genes are TRBV7-2 and TRBJ1-6; D not resolved. This CDR3 region has 11 residues. V was cut by 3 bases and J by 10 bases, with 4 bases left in between. Germline loops: CDR1 SGHTA, CDR2 FQGNSA. The CDR3 DNA follows: TGTGCCAGCAGCTTTTCCTCACCCCTCCACTTT. It codes for CASSFSSPLHF.

The table lists this clonotype with a few counts. The chain is built from TRBV5-1 and TRBJ2-1; 8 bases map to TRBD2. After removal of 1 base from V and 6 bases from J, the junction contained 9 bases not matched to a gene. Germline V lookup: CDR1 SGHRS, CDR2 YFSETQ. The CDR3 loop spans 16 amino acids. The CDR3 protein is CASSLYQGLVFNEQFF. The DNA for the CDR3 is TGCGCCAGCAGCTTGTACCAGGGACTAGTATTCAATGAGCAGTTCTTC.

V is TRBV15 and J is TRBJ1-4, with D unresolved. Germline assignment: CDR1 LNHNV and CDR2 YYDKDF (reference sequence). CDR3 length equals 16 residues. With 0 bases removed from V and 0 bases from J, the gap between germline ends came to 8 bases. The DNA for the CDR3 is TGTGCCACCAGCAGAGATTTTGCCTCAACTAATGAAAAACTGTTTTTT. This sequence encodes CATSRDFASTNEKLFF.

This clonotype was seen more than once but under ten times. This chain joins TRBV5-1 and TRBJ1-2, with 9 bases fitting TRBD1. Per the germline V gene, CDR1 is SGHRS and CDR2 is YFSETQ. V lost 7 bases, J lost 4 bases, and 8 bases stayed unmatched. This CDR3 region has 14 residues. In DNA form, the CDR3 reads TGCGCCAGCCAAGCGGGGGACAGGGCCTATGGCTACACCTTC. Translated, it gives CASQAGDRAYGYTF.

CDR3 DNA sequence: TGTGCCAGCAGCTTAGCGTCCCAGCGGAGCACAGATACGCAGTATTTT. It translates to CASSLASQRSTDTQYF. The rearrangement links TRBV7-9 to TRBJ2-3; D may be TRBD2 (5 bases). This CDR3 contains 16 residues. CDR1 and CDR2 (germline): SEHNR, FQNEAQ (reference sequence). The ends were cut back, 0 bases at V and 0 bases at J, with 10 bases in the middle.

This clonotype was counted a few times. The chain recombines TRBV28 with TRBJ1-2; possibly TRBD1 for D (6 bases). The germline V gene has CDR1 MDHEN and CDR2 SYDVKM. V was cut by 10 bases and J by 7 bases, with 19 bases left in between. This CDR3 is built from 13 residues. The CDR3 reads CAIYGGSFRGYTF. CDR3 nucleotides: TGTGCCATTTACGGGGGCAGTTTCCGTGGCTACACCTTC.

The chain links TRBV3-1 to TRBJ2-7; TRBD2 is a possible D gene (5 bases). This CDR3 contains 18 residues. Looked up from germline, CDR1 is LGHDT and CDR2 is YNNKEL (reference sequence). V lost 1 base, J lost 2 bases, and 21 bases lay in between. This CDR3 reads CASSQGIKGEGRAYEQYF. Written as DNA, the CDR3 is TGTGCCAGCAGCCAAGGTATTAAGGGTGAGGGAAGGGCCTACGAGCAGTACTTC.

This chain uses TRBV29-1 with TRBJ1-1; a possible D gene is TRBD1 (6 bases). CDR1 and CDR2 (germline): SQVTM, ANQGSEA. V lost 4 bases, J lost 1 base, and 13 bases lay in between. The CDR3 extends over 14 amino acids. As DNA, the CDR3 is TGCAGCGTTGGGGCAGGGGTTAGGAACACTGAAGCTTTCTTT. It translates to CSVGAGVRNTEAFF.

V and J are TRBV4-3 and TRBJ2-1; 11 bases match TRBD1. The ends lost 3 bases at V and 12 bases at J; junction bases unmatched: 10. The CDR3 length is 15 residues. CDR1 LGHNA and CDR2 YSLEER come from the germline V gene. This CDR3 is CASSHPGQGGYGQFF. The CDR3 DNA reads as TGCGCCAGCAGCCACCCGGGACAGGGGGGTTATGGGCAGTTCTTC.

The chain is built from TRBV7-6 and TRBJ1-2; a possible D gene is TRBD1 (6 bases). This CDR3 is 15 amino acids long. V gave up 2 bases and J gave up 6 bases, with 16 bases separating them. Germline loops: CDR1 SGHVS, CDR2 FNYEAQ. CDR3 coding DNA: TGTGCCAGCAGCTTAATGGGGGCAGGGCCCGATGGCTACACCTTC. The encoded protein is CASSLMGAGPDGYTF.

The rearrangement links TRBV6-6 to TRBJ1-2, with D tentatively TRBD1 (6 bases). The CDR3 is 14 amino acids. V lost 2 bases to trimming and J lost 7 bases, with 14 bases between them. CDR1 and CDR2 from the germline V gene are MNHNY and SVGAGI (reference sequence). The chain's CDR3 is CASSYERGAVGYTF. The CDR3 coding sequence is TGTGCCAGCAGTTACGAACGGGGGGCGGTTGGCTACACCTTC.

This clonotype was observed at least ten times. This chain joins TRBV4-3 and TRBJ2-1; 8 bases fit TRBD2. CDR1 is LGHNA and CDR2 is YSLEER in the germline V gene. With V trimmed by 0 bases and J by 7 bases, 11 bases remained unmatched. CDR3 size: 17 residues. CDR3 bases: TGCGCCAGCAGCCAAGATATAAGCGGGAGTCTTATAAATGAGCAGTTCTTC. It specifies CASSQDISGSLINEQFF.

The J gene is TRBJ2-3, the V gene TRBV6-2 or TRBV6-3; D is unclear. Germline V gene data show CDR1 as MNHEY and CDR2 as SVGEGT. The CDR3 extends over 15 amino acids. The V end lost 11 bases, the J end lost 3 bases, and 21 bases lay between the germline ends. Here the CDR3 reads CAVAEPTLRTDTQYF. The DNA for the CDR3 is TGTGCCGTTGCGGAGCCAACCTTGAGGACAGATACGCAGTATTTT.

This clonotype was counted only a few times. The CDR3 sequence is CASSSRQAWSNEQFF. In nucleotides, the CDR3 is TGTGCCAGCAGTTCCCGACAGGCTTGGTCCAATGAGCAGTTCTTC. V is TRBV28 and J is TRBJ2-5; maybe TRBD1 (6 bases). The assigned J gene may be wrong: the sequence end matches TRBJ2-1 better. Germline assignment: CDR1 MDHEN and CDR2 SYDVKM. CDR3 size: 15 residues.

This clonotype showed up many times. The chain employs TRBV27 and TRBJ1-4; TRBD1 is a possible D gene (5 bases). Germline loops: CDR1 MNHEY, CDR2 SMNVEV (reference sequence). V was trimmed by 2 bases and J by 8 bases, leaving 15 bases between them. The CDR3 has 15 amino acids. CDR3 loop: CASSLGGAVIEKLFF. CDR3 DNA: TGTGCCAGCAGTTTAGGAGGGGCGGTGATCGAAAAACTGTTTTTT.